In this sample, the clone carrying this TCR beta chain is medium-sized. Its matching antigen is unknown. TCRdb re-called clones via MiXCR from the PCR reads. Among roughly 13,000 clones listed, approximately 26% were seen once. The sample is drawn from a study of metastatic and nonmetastatic thyroid tumors. Prior to thyroid surgery, none of the patients had received any treatment. General study results and limits: A significant increase in TCR beta diversity was reportedly seen in malignant thyroid tumors relative to benign nodules, in blood and tumor.

The sequencing sample was made of tumor tissue. The source of this sequence is a female donor with papillary thyroid cancer or a benign thyroid nodule (not recorded which). Some clones in this sample may be carry-over from other donors' samples.

CDR3 in DNA: TGTGCCAGCAGTCAGACAGGATTTTATGGCTACACCTTC. This translates into CASSQTGFYGYTF. The chain employs TRBV28 and TRBJ1-2; a possible D gene is TRBD1 (6 bases). Trimming left V 5 bases short and J 5 bases short, with 12 bases between. In germline, CDR1 is MDHEN, CDR2 SYDVKM. The CDR3 sequence is 13 residues long.